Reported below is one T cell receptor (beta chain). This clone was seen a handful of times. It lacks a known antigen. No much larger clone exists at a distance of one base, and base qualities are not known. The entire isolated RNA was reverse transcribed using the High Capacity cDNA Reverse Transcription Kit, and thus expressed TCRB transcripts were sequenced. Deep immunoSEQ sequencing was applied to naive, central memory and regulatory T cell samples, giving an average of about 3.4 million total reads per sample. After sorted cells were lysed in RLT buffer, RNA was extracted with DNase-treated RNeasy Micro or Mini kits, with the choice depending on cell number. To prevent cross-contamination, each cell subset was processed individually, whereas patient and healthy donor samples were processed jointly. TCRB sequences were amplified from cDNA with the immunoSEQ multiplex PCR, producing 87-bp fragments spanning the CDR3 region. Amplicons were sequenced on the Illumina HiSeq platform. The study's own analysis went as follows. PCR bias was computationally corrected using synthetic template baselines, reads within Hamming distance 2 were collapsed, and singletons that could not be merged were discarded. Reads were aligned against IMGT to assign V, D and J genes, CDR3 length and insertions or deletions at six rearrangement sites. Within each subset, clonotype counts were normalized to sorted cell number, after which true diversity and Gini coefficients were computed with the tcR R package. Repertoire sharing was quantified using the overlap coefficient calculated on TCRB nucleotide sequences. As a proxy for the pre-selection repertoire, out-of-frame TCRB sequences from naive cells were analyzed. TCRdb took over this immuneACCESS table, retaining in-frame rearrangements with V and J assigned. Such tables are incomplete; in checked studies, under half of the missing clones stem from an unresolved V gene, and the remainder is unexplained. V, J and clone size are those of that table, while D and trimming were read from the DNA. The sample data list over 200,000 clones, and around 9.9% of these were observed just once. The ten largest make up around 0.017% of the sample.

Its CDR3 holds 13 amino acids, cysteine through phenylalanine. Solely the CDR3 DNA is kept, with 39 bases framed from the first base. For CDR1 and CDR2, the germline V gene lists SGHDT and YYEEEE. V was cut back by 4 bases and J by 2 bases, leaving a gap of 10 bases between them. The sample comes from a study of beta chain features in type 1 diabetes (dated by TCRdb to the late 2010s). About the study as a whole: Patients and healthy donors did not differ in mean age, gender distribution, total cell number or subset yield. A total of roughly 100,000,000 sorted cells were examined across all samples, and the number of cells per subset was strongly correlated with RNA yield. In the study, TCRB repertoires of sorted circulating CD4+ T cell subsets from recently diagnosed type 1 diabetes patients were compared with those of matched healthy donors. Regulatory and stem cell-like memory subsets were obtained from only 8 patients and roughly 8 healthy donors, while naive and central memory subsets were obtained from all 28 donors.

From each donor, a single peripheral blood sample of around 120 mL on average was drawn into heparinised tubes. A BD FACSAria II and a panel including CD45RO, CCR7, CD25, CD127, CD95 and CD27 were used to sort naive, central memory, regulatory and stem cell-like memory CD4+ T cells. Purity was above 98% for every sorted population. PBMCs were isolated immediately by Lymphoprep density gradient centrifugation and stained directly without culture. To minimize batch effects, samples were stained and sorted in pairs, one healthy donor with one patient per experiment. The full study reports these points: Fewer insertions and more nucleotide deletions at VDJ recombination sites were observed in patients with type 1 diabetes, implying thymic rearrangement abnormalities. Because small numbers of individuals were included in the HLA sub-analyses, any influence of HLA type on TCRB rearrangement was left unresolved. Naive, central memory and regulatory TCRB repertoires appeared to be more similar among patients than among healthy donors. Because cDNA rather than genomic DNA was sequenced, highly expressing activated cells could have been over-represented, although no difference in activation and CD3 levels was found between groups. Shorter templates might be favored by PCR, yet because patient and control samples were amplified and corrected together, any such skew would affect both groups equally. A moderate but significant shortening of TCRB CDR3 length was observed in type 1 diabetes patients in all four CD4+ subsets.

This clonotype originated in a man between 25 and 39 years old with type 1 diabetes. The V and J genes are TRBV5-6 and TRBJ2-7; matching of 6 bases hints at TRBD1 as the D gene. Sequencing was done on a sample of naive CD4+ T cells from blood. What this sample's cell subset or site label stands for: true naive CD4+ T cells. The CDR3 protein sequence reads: CASSPGQTYEQYF. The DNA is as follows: TGTGCCAGCAGCCCAGGACAGACCTACGAGCAGTACTTC.